What follows describes a single T cell receptor (beta chain). The antigen is not known. This CDR3 spans 14 amino acids. V was pared by 3 bases and J by 1 base, with 9 bases between. The germline V gene has CDR1 LNHDA and CDR2 SQIVND (reference sequence). Treatment defined: 19 received Ad26.COV2.S at low or high dose, single or two shots; 5 received placebo; per-sample allocation not given. Sampling was performed 63 days after the first vaccine or placebo injection. This entry is derived from a study of Ad26.COV2.S vaccination and SARS-CoV-2 variants. Study in general: Each vaccinee took Ad26.COV2.S intramuscularly, once or twice 56 days apart. Findings of the study overall: Similar non-spike TCR breadth was seen in vaccine and placebo recipients. Recipients given vaccine exceeded placebo recipients in spike-specific TCR breadth.

The method was immunoSEQ multiplex PCR; TCRdb's version includes in-frame clones alone and lacks a portion of them. This table holds roughly 250,000 clones, roughly nine tenths found once. This sample comprised peripheral blood, obtained in a trial of Ad26.COV2.S vaccine versus placebo. This sequence originates from a person between 18 and 60 years old who received the Ad26.COV2.S COVID-19 vaccine or a placebo. The rearrangement joins TRBV19 to TRBJ1-1, with D maybe TRBD1 (5 bases). CDR3 residues: CASSIGDRNTEAFF. Here the CDR3 DNA reads TGTGCCAGTAGTATTGGAGACAGGAACACTGAAGCTTTCTTT.